These 6 T cell receptor beta chains originate from one sample sequenced in a study of cytomegalovirus exposure and HLA in healthy donors. In the PCR, 60 Vbeta and 13 Jbeta primers were used. Assay used: immunoSEQ multiplex PCR; TCRdb lists only in-frame clones, some missing. The table includes some 200,000 clones, around a tenth detected once. The sequencing input was PBMCs. All receptors derive from a woman in her twenties or thirties in good health and CMV-seropositive.

The V call is TRBV5-4, the J call TRBJ2-3; D remains unclear. CDR1 is SGHNT, CDR2 YYREEE, per germline (reference sequence). This CDR3 contains 14 residues. The ends were cut back, 0 bases at V and 4 bases at J, with 9 bases in the middle. The DNA of the CDR3 is TGTGCCAGCAGCTTGGTTTCTTTTGCAGATACGCAGTATTTT. This gives the protein CASSLVSFADTQYF.

In this sample, this clone turned up a few times. The V gene is TRBV27, the J gene TRBJ2-3; weak D call: TRBD2 (5 bases). With 8 bases removed from V and 0 bases from J, the gap between germline ends came to 9 bases. This CDR3 has 13 amino acids. The germline gives CDR1 MNHEY, CDR2 SMNVEV (reference sequence). The CDR3 nucleotides read TGTGCCAGCTATAGCGATAGCACAGATACGCAGTATTTT. Translated, it gives CASYSDSTDTQYF.

This rearrangement joins TRBV27 to TRBJ2-2; D gene ambiguous. V lost 6 bases to trimming and J lost 8 bases, with 10 bases between them. CDR1 MNHEY and CDR2 SMNVEV come from the germline V gene (reference sequence). The CDR3 loop spans 12 amino acids. CDR3 sequence reads: CASRERRGELFF. The DNA for the CDR3 is TGTGCCAGCAGAGAACGCCGGGGGGAGCTGTTTTTT.

The CDR3 reads CASSRNNDGGGSRTF. The DNA of the CDR3 is TGTGCCAGTAGTAGGAACAACGACGGGGGCGGGAGCCGGACCTTC. The genes are TRBV19 and TRBJ1-2; TRBD1 is a possible D gene (6 bases). V shed 4 bases and J shed 14 bases, with 26 bases lying between them. This CDR3 contains 15 residues. The germline CDR1 and CDR2 sequences are LNHDA and SQIVND (reference sequence). Full variable domain (rest looked up from reference TRBV19 and TRBJ1-2): DGGITQSPKYLFRKEGQNVTLSCEQNLNHDAMYWYRQDPGQGLRLIYYSQIVNDFQKGDIAEGYSVSREKKESFPLTVTSAQKNPTAFYLCASSRNNDGGGSRTFGSGTRLTVV.

J is TRBJ2-3 and V is TRBV27, with TRBD2 matching over 7 bases. Per the germline V gene, CDR1 is MNHEY and CDR2 is SMNVEV (reference sequence). The CDR3 has 15 amino acids. The trim removed 7 bases at V and 3 bases at J, leaving 10 bases unmatched. CDR3 nucleotides: TGTGCCAGCATCCCTTTATGGGGGGGAACAGATACGCAGTATTTT. Translation: CASIPLWGGTDTQYF.

The sample holds a few counts of this clone. The rearrangement uses TRBV5-1 and TRBJ1-4, with D possibly TRBD1 on 6 matching bases. Germline V gives CDR1 SGHRS, CDR2 YFSETQ. This CDR3 contains 14 residues. The ends were cut back, 3 bases at V and 8 bases at J, with 14 bases in the middle. CDR3 coding DNA: TGCGCCAGCAGCTCCCAGGGGAACGGAGAAAAACTGTTTTTT. Translation gives CASSSQGNGEKLFF.